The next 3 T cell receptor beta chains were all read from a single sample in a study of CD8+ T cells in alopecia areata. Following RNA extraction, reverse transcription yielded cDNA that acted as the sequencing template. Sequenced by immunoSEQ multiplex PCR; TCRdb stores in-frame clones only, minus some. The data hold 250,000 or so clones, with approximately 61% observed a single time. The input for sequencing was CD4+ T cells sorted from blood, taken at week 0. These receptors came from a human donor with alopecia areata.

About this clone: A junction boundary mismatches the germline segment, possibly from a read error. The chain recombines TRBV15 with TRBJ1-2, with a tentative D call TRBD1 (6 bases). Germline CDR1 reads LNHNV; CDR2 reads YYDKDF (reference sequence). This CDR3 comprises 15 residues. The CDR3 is CATSRAGTTNYDYTF. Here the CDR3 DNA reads TGTGCCACCAGCAGAGCCGGGACAACGAACTATGACTACACCTTC.

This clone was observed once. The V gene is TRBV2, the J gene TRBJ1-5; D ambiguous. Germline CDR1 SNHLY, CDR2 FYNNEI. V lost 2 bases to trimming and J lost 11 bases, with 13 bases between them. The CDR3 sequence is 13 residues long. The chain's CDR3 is CASSEPGLLTQHF. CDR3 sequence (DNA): TGTGCCAGCAGTGAACCCGGCCTCCTGACCCAGCATTTT.

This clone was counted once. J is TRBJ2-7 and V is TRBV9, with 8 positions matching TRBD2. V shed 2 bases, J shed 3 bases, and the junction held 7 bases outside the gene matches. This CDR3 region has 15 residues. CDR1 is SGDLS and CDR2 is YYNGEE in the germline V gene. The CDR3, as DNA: TGTGCCAGCAGCGTTAGCGGGGTGAATTACTACGAGCAGTACTTC. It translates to CASSVSGVNYYEQYF.